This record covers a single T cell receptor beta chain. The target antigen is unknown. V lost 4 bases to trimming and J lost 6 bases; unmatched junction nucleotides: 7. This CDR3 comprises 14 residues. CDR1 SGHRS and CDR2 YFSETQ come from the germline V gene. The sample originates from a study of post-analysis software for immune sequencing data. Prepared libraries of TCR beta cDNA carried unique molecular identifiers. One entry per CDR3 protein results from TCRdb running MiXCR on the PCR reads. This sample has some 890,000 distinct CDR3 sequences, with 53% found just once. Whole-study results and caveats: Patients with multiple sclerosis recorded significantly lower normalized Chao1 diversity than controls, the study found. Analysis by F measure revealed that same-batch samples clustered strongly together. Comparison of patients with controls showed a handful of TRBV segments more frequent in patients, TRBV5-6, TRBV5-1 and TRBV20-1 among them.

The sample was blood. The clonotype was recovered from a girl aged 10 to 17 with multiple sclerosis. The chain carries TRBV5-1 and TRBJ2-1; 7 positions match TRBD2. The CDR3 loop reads CASSGGASGNEQFF. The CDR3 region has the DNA TGCGCCAGCAGCGGGGGAGCTAGCGGCAATGAGCAGTTCTTC.